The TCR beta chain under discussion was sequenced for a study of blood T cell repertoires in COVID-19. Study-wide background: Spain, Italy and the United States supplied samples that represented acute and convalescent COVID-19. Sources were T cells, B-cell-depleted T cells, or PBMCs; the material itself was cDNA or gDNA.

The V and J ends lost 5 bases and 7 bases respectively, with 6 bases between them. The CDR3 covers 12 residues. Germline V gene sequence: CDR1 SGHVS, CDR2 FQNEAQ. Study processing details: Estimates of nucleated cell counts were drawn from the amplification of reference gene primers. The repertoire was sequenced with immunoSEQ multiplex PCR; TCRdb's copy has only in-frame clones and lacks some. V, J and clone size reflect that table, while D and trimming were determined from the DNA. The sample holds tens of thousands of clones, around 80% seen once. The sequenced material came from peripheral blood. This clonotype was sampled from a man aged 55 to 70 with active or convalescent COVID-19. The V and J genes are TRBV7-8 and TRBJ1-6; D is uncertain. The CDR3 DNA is TGTGCCAGCAGCGTCCCAAATTCACCCCTCCACTTT. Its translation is CASSVPNSPLHF. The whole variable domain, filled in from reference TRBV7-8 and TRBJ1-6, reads GAGVSQSPRYKVAKRGQDVALRCDPISGHVSLFWYQQALGQGPEFLTYFQNEAQLDKSGLPSDRFFAERPEGSVSTLKIQRTQQEDSAVYLCASSVPNSPLHFGNGTRLTVT.